The TCR beta chain under discussion was sequenced for a study of T cells in localized non-small cell lung cancer. Of note for this clone: Its antigen is undetermined.

The CDR3 consists of 14 residues. Germline loops: CDR1 SGDLS, CDR2 YYNGEE. The V end lost 0 bases, the J end lost 4 bases, and 10 bases lay between the germline ends. Findings of the study overall: Adjacent uninvolved lung had the highest clonality, suggesting focused antigen responses. Heterogeneity stays possible, as sequencing covered only one tumor region. A median of 57 clones ranked among the top 100 in tumor appeared in adjacent lung.

Sequencing used immunoSEQ multiplex PCR; TCRdb keeps in-frame clones, though not all of them. The sample has fewer than 9,000 clones, approximately 89% seen once. The chain uses TRBV9 and TRBJ1-1; D is unresolved. Sequenced material: peripheral blood, taken before any cancer treatment. This TCR was recovered from a male donor older than 55 with stage III lung adenocarcinoma. CDR3 residues: CASSVAQVTTEAFF. CDR3 DNA: TGTGCCAGCAGCGTAGCTCAGGTGACCACTGAAGCTTTCTTT.